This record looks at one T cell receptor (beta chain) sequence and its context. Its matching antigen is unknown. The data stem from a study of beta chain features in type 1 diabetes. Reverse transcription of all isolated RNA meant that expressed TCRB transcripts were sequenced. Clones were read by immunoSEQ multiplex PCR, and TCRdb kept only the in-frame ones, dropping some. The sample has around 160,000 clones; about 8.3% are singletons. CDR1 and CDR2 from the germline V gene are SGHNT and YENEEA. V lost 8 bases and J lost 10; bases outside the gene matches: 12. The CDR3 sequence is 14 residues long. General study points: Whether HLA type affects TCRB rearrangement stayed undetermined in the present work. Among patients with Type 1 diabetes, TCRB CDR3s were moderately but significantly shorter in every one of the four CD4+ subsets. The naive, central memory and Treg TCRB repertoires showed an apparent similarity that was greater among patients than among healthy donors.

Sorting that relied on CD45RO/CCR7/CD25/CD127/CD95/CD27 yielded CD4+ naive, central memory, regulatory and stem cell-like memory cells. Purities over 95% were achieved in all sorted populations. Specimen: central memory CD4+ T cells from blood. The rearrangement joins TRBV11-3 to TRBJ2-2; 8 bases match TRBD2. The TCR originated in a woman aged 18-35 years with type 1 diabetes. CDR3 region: CASGAASGRVELFF. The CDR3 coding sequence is TGTGCCAGCGGGGCGGCTAGCGGGCGTGTGGAGCTGTTTTTT.